The rows below give T cell receptor beta chains drawn from one sample of a study of metastatic and nonmetastatic thyroid tumors. TCRdb re-called the PCR reads with MiXCR. The table lists about 16,000 clones, 25% to 30% of them singletons. The sample comprised tumor tissue. These receptors originate from a female donor with papillary thyroid cancer or a benign thyroid nodule (not recorded which). Some clones in this sample may be carry-over from other donors' samples. Both conserved end residues are part of each CDR3. The D gene is left open where the match is weak. Expanded clones are given a class, and other clones once, few, many or no size at all.

TRBJ1-6 | TRBV27 | TRBD1 | . | CASISPGQGSVYNSPLHF | TGTGCCAGCATTTCGCCCGGACAGGGCTCTGTGTATAATTCACCCCTCCACTTT
TRBJ1-2 | TRBV20-1 | TRBD1 | . | CSAKQGARDYGYTF | TGCAGTGCAAAACAGGGGGCGCGGGACTATGGCTACACCTTC
TRBJ1-3 | TRBV4-3 | . | . | CASRFVSGNTIYF | TGCGCCAGCCGCTTTGTCTCTGGAAACACCATATATTTT
TRBJ2-3 | TRBV4-1 | . | . | CASSELEGGSTDTQYF | TGCGCCAGCAGTGAATTGGAGGGGGGGAGCACAGATACGCAGTATTTT
TRBJ2-7 | TRBV28 | TRBD2 | . | CASSPRLAEPSYEQYF | TGTGCCAGCAGTCCTCGACTAGCGGAGCCCTCCTACGAGCAGTACTTC
TRBJ2-3 | TRBV24-1 | . | . | CATGSGDTDTQYF | TGTGCCACGGGTTCAGGGGATACAGATACGCAGTATTTT
TRBJ1-1 | TRBV6-5 | . | few | CASSYGGEAFF | TGTGCCAGCAGTTACGGGGGTGAAGCTTTCTTT
TRBJ2-2 | TRBV28 | TRBD2 | few | CASSPSRGGPSNTGELFF | TGTGCCAGCAGTCCATCCCGGGGAGGGCCCTCGAACACCGGGGAGCTGTTTTTT
TRBJ2-2 | TRBV12-3/TRBV12-4 | TRBD2 | . | CASAGTSGELFF | TGTGCCAGCGCCGGGACTAGCGGGGAGCTGTTTTTT
TRBJ1-1 | TRBV19 | TRBD1 | . | CASTKDRVVDTEAFF | TGTGCCAGTACAAAAGACAGGGTGGTCGACACTGAAGCTTTCTTT
TRBJ2-7 | TRBV6-1 | . | few | CASSGQGYEQYF | TGTGCCAGCAGTGGTCAGGGTTACGAGCAGTACTTC
TRBJ2-6 | TRBV4-3 | . | . | CASSQDRLFGANVLTF | TGCGCCAGCAGCCAAGATCGTTTATTCGGGGCCAACGTCCTGACTTTC
TRBJ1-4 | TRBV14 | . | many | CASSQLATSFGTLFF | TGTGCCAGCAGCCAGTTAGCTACGTCCTTCGGTACACTGTTTTTT
TRBJ1-5 | TRBV9 | . | few | CASSPGRTSVQPQHF | TGTGCCAGCAGCCCGGGACGCACTTCTGTTCAGCCCCAGCATTTT
TRBJ2-1 | TRBV6-2/TRBV6-3 | . | few | CASSIGTSNYNEQFF | TGTGCCAGCAGCATCGGGACATCTAATTACAATGAGCAGTTCTTC
TRBJ2-2 | TRBV24-1 | . | many | CATSDPSVSGTGELFF | TGTGCCACCAGTGATCCCAGCGTGTCGGGGACCGGGGAGCTGTTTTTT
TRBJ2-7 | TRBV15 | . | medium-sized | CATSRNSLWDEQYF | TGTGCCACCAGCAGAAATTCGCTCTGGGACGAGCAGTACTTC